This is a list of T cell receptor beta chains from one sample in a study of T cell responses to AZD1222 COVID-19 vaccine. Clones were sequenced by immunoSEQ multiplex PCR, and TCRdb holds only the in-frame ones, with some missing. The sample lists some 150,000 clones, approximately 93% occurring once. This specimen was peripheral blood, taken on day 0 of AZD1222 vaccination. Receptors originate from an adult in good health. Each CDR3 is given with its conserved first and last residue. D genes are given only for firm matches. Size tells how often a clone was seen (once, few, many) or the class of an expanded clone, and some rows leave it out.

v_call: TRBV5-1
d_call: NA
clone_size: once
cdr3_length: 14
j_call: TRBJ2-2
cdr3_nt: TGCGCCAGCAGCTTGGCTGGGAACACCGGGGAGCTGTTTTTT
cdr3_aa: CASSLAGNTGELFF

v_call: TRBV11-2
d_call: NA
clone_size: NA
cdr3_length: 14
j_call: TRBJ2-7
cdr3_nt: TGTGCCAGCAGCCTATGGACAGACTCCTACGAGCAGTACTTC
cdr3_aa: CASSLWTDSYEQYF

v_call: TRBV7-9
d_call: TRBD1
clone_size: NA
cdr3_length: 14
j_call: TRBJ1-2
cdr3_nt: TGTGCCAGCAGCTTAGGACAGGGTGACTATGGCTACACCTTC
cdr3_aa: CASSLGQGDYGYTF

v_call: TRBV24-1
d_call: TRBD2
clone_size: NA
cdr3_length: 18
j_call: TRBJ2-3
cdr3_nt: TGTGCCACCAGTGACCCCCGGGTTTCGGGGGGGGCAGGAGATACGCAGTATTTT
cdr3_aa: CATSDPRVSGGAGDTQYF

v_call: TRBV24-1
d_call: NA
clone_size: NA
cdr3_length: 13
j_call: TRBJ2-7
cdr3_nt: TGTGCCACCAGTGATTCTTGGACAACAGGGCAGTACTTC
cdr3_aa: CATSDSWTTGQYF

v_call: TRBV5-1
d_call: TRBD2
clone_size: NA
cdr3_length: 14
j_call: TRBJ2-3
cdr3_nt: TGCGCCAGCTCCACTAGCGGGGGGCTAGATACGCAGTATTTT
cdr3_aa: CASSTSGGLDTQYF

v_call: TRBV11-2
d_call: NA
clone_size: once
cdr3_length: 14
j_call: TRBJ2-7
cdr3_nt: TGTGCCAGCAGCTTAAATCCAGGGTCCTACGAGCAGTACTTC
cdr3_aa: CASSLNPGSYEQYF

v_call: TRBV9
d_call: NA
clone_size: NA
cdr3_length: 14
j_call: TRBJ1-4
cdr3_nt: TGTGCCAGCAGCGTAGAGGGGAGGCATGAAAAACTGTTTTTT
cdr3_aa: CASSVEGRHEKLFF

v_call: TRBV18
d_call: TRBD2
clone_size: NA
cdr3_length: 16
j_call: TRBJ2-2
cdr3_nt: TGTGCCAGCTCACTCCTACTAGCGGGGGACACCGGGGAGCTGTTTTTT
cdr3_aa: CASSLLLAGDTGELFF

v_call: TRBV2
d_call: NA
clone_size: NA
cdr3_length: 16
j_call: TRBJ2-3
cdr3_nt: TGTGCCAGTTCCGCAGGGAAGATGAGCGGCACAGATACGCAGTATTTT
cdr3_aa: CASSAGKMSGTDTQYF

v_call: TRBV6-2/TRBV6-3
d_call: NA
clone_size: few
cdr3_length: 15
j_call: TRBJ1-1
cdr3_nt: TGTGCCAGCAGTCGCCCCGGGACACCCGACCAGGAAGCTTTCTTT
cdr3_aa: CASSRPGTPDQEAFF

v_call: TRBV28
d_call: NA
clone_size: NA
cdr3_length: 15
j_call: TRBJ1-5
cdr3_nt: TGTGCCAGCAGTTTACCAGACAGGATCAATCAGCCCCAGCATTTT
cdr3_aa: CASSLPDRINQPQHF

v_call: TRBV18
d_call: NA
clone_size: NA
cdr3_length: 12
j_call: TRBJ2-7
cdr3_nt: TGTGCCAGCTCACCAGAAACCTACGAGCAGTACTTC
cdr3_aa: CASSPETYEQYF

v_call: TRBV7-9
d_call: TRBD1
clone_size: NA
cdr3_length: 16
j_call: TRBJ1-2
cdr3_nt: TGTGCCAGCAGCTTAGCGCATGTCAGGGGGATCTATGGCTACACCTTC
cdr3_aa: CASSLAHVRGIYGYTF

v_call: TRBV4-1
d_call: NA
clone_size: NA
cdr3_length: 12
j_call: TRBJ2-1
cdr3_nt: TGCGCCAGCAGCCAAGACGTCAATGAGCAGTTCTTC
cdr3_aa: CASSQDVNEQFF

v_call: TRBV7-8
d_call: NA
clone_size: NA
cdr3_length: 16
j_call: TRBJ1-1
cdr3_nt: TGTGCCAGCAGCCGAGAACCGCCAGGGACGAACACTGAAGCTTTCTTT
cdr3_aa: CASSREPPGTNTEAFF

v_call: TRBV19
d_call: NA
clone_size: NA
cdr3_length: 15
j_call: TRBJ1-1
cdr3_nt: TGTGCCAGTAGTCTCGCGCGGACCTGGGGGACTGAAGCTTTCTTT
cdr3_aa: CASSLARTWGTEAFF

v_call: TRBV27
d_call: NA
clone_size: NA
cdr3_length: 13
j_call: TRBJ1-6
cdr3_nt: TGTGCCAGCAGTTTAGTAGCTTGGTCACCCCTCCACTTT
cdr3_aa: CASSLVAWSPLHF

v_call: TRBV4-3
d_call: NA
clone_size: NA
cdr3_length: 15
j_call: TRBJ1-5
cdr3_nt: TGCGCCAGCAGCCAAGGGTGGCATAGCAATCAGCCCCAGCATTTT
cdr3_aa: CASSQGWHSNQPQHF

v_call: TRBV7-8
d_call: NA
clone_size: few
cdr3_length: 14
j_call: TRBJ1-6
cdr3_nt: TGTGCCAGCAGCCCGCGTAGGGGTGGCTCACCCCTCCACTTT
cdr3_aa: CASSPRRGGSPLHF

v_call: TRBV13
d_call: NA
clone_size: NA
cdr3_length: 14
j_call: TRBJ2-3
cdr3_nt: TGTGCCAGCAGCTTGGGGCCGGACACAGATACGCAGTATTTT
cdr3_aa: CASSLGPDTDTQYF

v_call: TRBV3-1/TRBV3-2
d_call: NA
clone_size: NA
cdr3_length: 15
j_call: TRBJ2-3
cdr3_nt: TGTGCCAGCAGCCAAGATGGTCTTAGCACAGATACGCAGTATTTT
cdr3_aa: CASSQDGLSTDTQYF

v_call: TRBV7-9
d_call: NA
clone_size: NA
cdr3_length: 14
j_call: TRBJ2-7
cdr3_nt: TGTGCCAGCAGCTTGACGGGGGGCGTTTACGAGCAGTACTTC
cdr3_aa: CASSLTGGVYEQYF

v_call: TRBV9
d_call: NA
clone_size: NA
cdr3_length: 16
j_call: TRBJ2-1
cdr3_nt: TGTGCCAGCAGCGTAAATCCGGGGGGCCCCTACAATGAGCAGTTCTTC
cdr3_aa: CASSVNPGGPYNEQFF

v_call: TRBV18
d_call: TRBD1
clone_size: once
cdr3_length: 19
j_call: TRBJ1-1
cdr3_nt: TGTGCCAGCTCACTTGGGACAGGGGGTTCAAAAAAGGTGAACACTGAAGCTTTCTTT
cdr3_aa: CASSLGTGGSKKVNTEAFF

v_call: TRBV5-1
d_call: NA
clone_size: NA
cdr3_length: 12
j_call: TRBJ2-5
cdr3_nt: TGCGCCAGCAGCTCCGACGGCGAGACCCAGTACTTC
cdr3_aa: CASSSDGETQYF

v_call: TRBV3-1/TRBV3-2
d_call: NA
clone_size: NA
cdr3_length: 14
j_call: TRBJ2-6
cdr3_nt: TGTGCCAGCAGCCTGGGGTCTGGGGCCAACGTCCTGACTTTC
cdr3_aa: CASSLGSGANVLTF

v_call: TRBV3-1/TRBV3-2
d_call: NA
clone_size: NA
cdr3_length: 13
j_call: TRBJ2-3
cdr3_nt: TGTGCCAGCAGCCAAGAAGTGAGGGATACGCAGTATTTT
cdr3_aa: CASSQEVRDTQYF

v_call: TRBV5-6
d_call: NA
clone_size: NA
cdr3_length: 15
j_call: TRBJ1-2
cdr3_nt: TGTGCCAGCAGCCTACCTGGCAGCTCTAACTATGGCTACACCTTC
cdr3_aa: CASSLPGSSNYGYTF

v_call: TRBV3-1/TRBV3-2
d_call: NA
clone_size: NA
cdr3_length: 14
j_call: TRBJ1-2
cdr3_nt: TGTGCCAGCAGCCAAGATCTGGGAAACTATGGCTACACCTTC
cdr3_aa: CASSQDLGNYGYTF

v_call: TRBV7-2
d_call: TRBD1
clone_size: NA
cdr3_length: 13
j_call: TRBJ1-2
cdr3_nt: TGTGCCAGCAGCTTTTCAACAGGGGAGGGCTACACCTTC
cdr3_aa: CASSFSTGEGYTF

v_call: TRBV4-2
d_call: NA
clone_size: NA
cdr3_length: 14
j_call: TRBJ1-2
cdr3_nt: TGTGCCAGCAGCCAAGGTCTAGGGGTGGCTGGCTACACCTTC
cdr3_aa: CASSQGLGVAGYTF

v_call: TRBV5-8
d_call: TRBD2
clone_size: NA
cdr3_length: 15
j_call: TRBJ2-3
cdr3_nt: TGTGCCAGCAGCCGAAGAGCGACTAGCGGGGATACGCAGTATTTT
cdr3_aa: CASSRRATSGDTQYF

v_call: TRBV13
d_call: TRBD2
clone_size: NA
cdr3_length: 16
j_call: TRBJ2-2
cdr3_nt: TGTGCCAGCAGACCCGGGACTAGCGGGGGGTACGGGGAGCTGTTTTTT
cdr3_aa: CASRPGTSGGYGELFF

v_call: TRBV4-2
d_call: NA
clone_size: NA
cdr3_length: 14
j_call: TRBJ2-5
cdr3_nt: TGTGCCAGCAGCCCCACGCTAGCTGATGAGACCCAGTACTTC
cdr3_aa: CASSPTLADETQYF

v_call: TRBV28
d_call: NA
clone_size: NA
cdr3_length: 11
j_call: TRBJ1-2
cdr3_nt: TGTGCCAGCAGTAAACACTATGGCTACACCTTC
cdr3_aa: CASSKHYGYTF

v_call: TRBV21-1
d_call: NA
clone_size: NA
cdr3_length: 18
j_call: TRBJ1-3
cdr3_nt: TGTGCCAGCAGCAATGACAACAGGTTATCCCCCTCTGGAAACACCATATATTTT
cdr3_aa: CASSNDNRLSPSGNTIYF

v_call: TRBV5-1
d_call: NA
clone_size: NA
cdr3_length: 14
j_call: TRBJ1-1
cdr3_nt: TGCGCCAGCAGCTCAAACACCCCTGGCACTGAAGCTTTCTTT
cdr3_aa: CASSSNTPGTEAFF

v_call: TRBV5-1
d_call: TRBD2
clone_size: NA
cdr3_length: 16
j_call: TRBJ2-3
cdr3_nt: TGCGCCAGCCGCAACCCCGCTAGCGGGGTGGGTAATACGCAGTATTTT
cdr3_aa: CASRNPASGVGNTQYF

v_call: TRBV6-5
d_call: NA
clone_size: NA
cdr3_length: 13
j_call: TRBJ2-5
cdr3_nt: TGTGCCAGCAGTTACTCGTGGGGGGAGACCCAGTACTTC
cdr3_aa: CASSYSWGETQYF

v_call: TRBV7-9
d_call: TRBD1
clone_size: NA
cdr3_length: 17
j_call: TRBJ2-2
cdr3_nt: TGTGCCAGCAGCTACCCACCCACAGGGGCCGACACCGGGGAGCTGTTTTTT
cdr3_aa: CASSYPPTGADTGELFF

v_call: TRBV4-1
d_call: TRBD1
clone_size: NA
cdr3_length: 15
j_call: TRBJ1-2
cdr3_nt: TGCGCCAGCAGCCTCCCGGGACAGGGGTCCTATGGCTACACCTTC
cdr3_aa: CASSLPGQGSYGYTF

v_call: TRBV7-9
d_call: NA
clone_size: NA
cdr3_length: 14
j_call: TRBJ1-2
cdr3_nt: TGTGCCAGCAGCTTTCAGGACTCCCTCCCGCGCTACACCTTC
cdr3_aa: CASSFQDSLPRYTF

v_call: TRBV5-1
d_call: NA
clone_size: NA
cdr3_length: 16
j_call: TRBJ2-2
cdr3_nt: TGCGCCAGCAGCTTGTCTGACAGCCTCAGGGCCGGGGAGCTGTTTTTT
cdr3_aa: CASSLSDSLRAGELFF

v_call: TRBV4-1
d_call: NA
clone_size: NA
cdr3_length: 15
j_call: TRBJ2-7
cdr3_nt: TGCGCCAGCAGCCATGGGCCGACCCCCGTGTACGAGCAGTACTTC
cdr3_aa: CASSHGPTPVYEQYF

v_call: TRBV9
d_call: TRBD2
clone_size: few
cdr3_length: 16
j_call: TRBJ2-2
cdr3_nt: TGTGCCAGCAGCGTCGGTAGCGGGGGGCCAGGCGGGGAGCTGTTTTTT
cdr3_aa: CASSVGSGGPGGELFF

v_call: TRBV6-5
d_call: NA
clone_size: once
cdr3_length: 14
j_call: TRBJ1-4
cdr3_nt: TGTGCCAGCAGCTCGGTTGCAACTAATGAAAAACTGTTTTTT
cdr3_aa: CASSSVATNEKLFF

v_call: TRBV2
d_call: NA
clone_size: NA
cdr3_length: 15
j_call: TRBJ2-1
cdr3_nt: TGTGCCAGCAGCCCGGCGCGGCCCATTGTGAATGAGCAGTTCTTC
cdr3_aa: CASSPARPIVNEQFF

v_call: TRBV10-3
d_call: NA
clone_size: once
cdr3_length: 15
j_call: TRBJ2-7
cdr3_nt: TGTGCCATCAGTTCCGGAGAATTGAATTTCTACGAGCAGTACTTC
cdr3_aa: CAISSGELNFYEQYF